This T cell receptor (beta chain) stems from a study of T cell changes during pregnancy in multiple sclerosis. Clones were sequenced by immunoSEQ multiplex PCR, and TCRdb holds only the in-frame ones, with some missing. The sample lists about 32,000 clones, nearly 90% seen once, with over 9.5% in the top ten. This CDR3 comprises 15 residues. V was pared by 2 bases and J by 8 bases, with 10 bases of the junction left unmatched. Germline CDR1 reads MGHDK; CDR2 reads SYGVNS. The input for sequencing was CD8+ T cells from peripheral blood mononuclear cells, taken in the second trimester of pregnancy. This clonotype originated in a female donor with multiple sclerosis, enrolled in a pregnancy study. This chain joins TRBV25-1 and TRBJ1-2, with 8 positions matching TRBD1. This CDR3 is CASSEQTGEVGGYTF. DNA for the CDR3: TGTGCCAGCAGTGAACAGACAGGGGAGGTTGGGGGCTACACCTTC.